A selection of T cell receptor beta chains follows, all from one sample in a study of OX40 agonist ivuxolimab in advanced cancers. The protocol was immunoSEQ multiplex PCR, while the TCRdb copy is restricted to in-frame clones and leaves out a portion. The repertoire holds about 92,000 clones, with less than 85% as singletons. This specimen was CD4+ or CD8+ T cells sorted from blood, taken in a trial of the OX40 agonist ivuxolimab. The receptor source for this set is an adult with an advanced solid tumor such as melanoma, head and neck, liver or kidney cancer. Each CDR3 is given with its conserved first and last residue. The order of the fields is V gene, J gene, clone size, D gene, CDR3 DNA, CDR3 protein. The D gene is left open where the match is weak. The size field is filled for only some rows; it gives once, few, many or a size class.

V: TRBV18; J: TRBJ1-1; size: once; D: .; DNA: TGTGCCAGCTCCCTAGGCACTGAAGCTTTCTTT; CDR3: CASSLGTEAFF
V: TRBV6-1; J: TRBJ2-5; size: .; D: .; DNA: TGTGCCAGCACCCGTGGGGGAGAAGGCCAAGAGACCCAGTACTTC; CDR3: CASTRGGEGQETQYF
V: TRBV5-1; J: TRBJ2-3; size: .; D: .; DNA: TGCGCCAGCAGCTTGGTAGCAAACACGCAGTATTTT; CDR3: CASSLVANTQYF
V: TRBV7-8; J: TRBJ1-5; size: .; D: TRBD1; DNA: TGTGCCAGCAGCTTGGTGAGCTCCGGGACAGCTGACAATCAGCCCCAGCATTTT; CDR3: CASSLVSSGTADNQPQHF
V: TRBV14; J: TRBJ2-6; size: .; D: .; DNA: TGTGCCAGCAGCCAAGTACCAGTTGGGGCCAACGTCCTGACTTTC; CDR3: CASSQVPVGANVLTF
V: TRBV14; J: TRBJ2-3; size: .; D: .; DNA: TGTGCCAGCAGCCAAATAGATACGCAGTATTTT; CDR3: CASSQIDTQYF
V: TRBV4-1; J: TRBJ2-7; size: .; D: .; DNA: TGCGCCAGCAGCCCTTGGGGGGCCCTTGGAAGGGACGAGCAGTACTTC; CDR3: CASSPWGALGRDEQYF
V: TRBV28; J: TRBJ1-2; size: .; D: TRBD1; DNA: TGTGCCAGCAGCCTGACAGGGAGACATGGCTACACCTTC; CDR3: CASSLTGRHGYTF
V: TRBV14; J: TRBJ2-7; size: .; D: TRBD1; DNA: TGTGCCAGCAGCCAAGATAAACGGACAGGGGGCCTCGAGCAGTACTTC; CDR3: CASSQDKRTGGLEQYF
V: TRBV2; J: TRBJ2-5; size: .; D: TRBD1; DNA: TGTGCCAGCGAGGGGGACAGGGAGGAGACCCAGTACTTC; CDR3: CASEGDREETQYF
V: TRBV4-1; J: TRBJ2-3; size: once; D: TRBD2; DNA: TGCGCCAGCAGCCAAGGTGGGGCAGCCGGGACTAGCGGGAGGGCGCAGTATTTT; CDR3: CASSQGGAAGTSGRAQYF
V: TRBV5-1; J: TRBJ2-2; size: once; D: .; DNA: TGCGCCAGCAGCTTGGCCCCTGGGACACGTAACACCGGGGAGCTGTTTTTT; CDR3: CASSLAPGTRNTGELFF
V: TRBV7-3; J: TRBJ1-1; size: once; D: TRBD1; DNA: TGTGCCAGCAGCTTCTTACAGGGGGGAACGGCTGAAGCTTTCTTT; CDR3: CASSFLQGGTAEAFF
V: TRBV7-2; J: TRBJ1-1; size: many; D: .; DNA: TGTGCCAGCAGCTTAGATGGGGGGATCACTGAAGCTTTCTTT; CDR3: CASSLDGGITEAFF
V: TRBV6-6; J: TRBJ2-7; size: .; D: .; DNA: TGTGCCAGCAGTTACCGGGACAACCACTACGAGCAGTACTTC; CDR3: CASSYRDNHYEQYF
V: TRBV30; J: TRBJ2-7; size: .; D: .; DNA: TGTGCCTGGACCCGGGACACCTTCTCCTACGAGCAGTACTTC; CDR3: CAWTRDTFSYEQYF
V: TRBV5-4; J: TRBJ2-1; size: .; D: .; DNA: TGTGCCAGCAGCTCCTCAGGGGGAAGGAGGGATGAGCAGTTCTTC; CDR3: CASSSSGGRRDEQFF
V: TRBV11-2; J: TRBJ2-7; size: .; D: .; DNA: TGTGCCAGCAGCTACGTCAGAGGGGCAAGGGAGCAGTACTTC; CDR3: CASSYVRGAREQYF
V: TRBV6-4; J: TRBJ2-2; size: .; D: .; DNA: TGTGCCAGCAGTGACTCTAGCACCGGGGAGCTGTTTTTT; CDR3: CASSDSSTGELFF
V: TRBV6-7; J: TRBJ1-5; size: .; D: .; DNA: TGTGCCAGCAGTTACTCGGACAGATTCTATAGCAATCAGCCCCAGCATTTT; CDR3: CASSYSDRFYSNQPQHF
V: TRBV6-5; J: TRBJ2-6; size: once; D: .; DNA: TGTGCCAGCAGTTTTTGGGTCTCTGGGGCCAACGTCCTGACTTTC; CDR3: CASSFWVSGANVLTF
V: TRBV9; J: TRBJ2-7; size: .; D: .; DNA: TGTGCCAGCAGCGTGACGGCAGACTACGAGCAGTACTTC; CDR3: CASSVTADYEQYF
V: TRBV4-2; J: TRBJ2-7; size: .; D: .; DNA: TGTGCCAGCAGCCCGCTCTTTAGCGGCGATCGAGAGCAGTACTTC; CDR3: CASSPLFSGDREQYF
V: TRBV12-5; J: TRBJ2-1; size: many; D: TRBD2; DNA: TGTGCTAGTGGTTTGTTACTGCGGACTAGCGGGAGCAAGGAGCAGTTCTTC; CDR3: CASGLLLRTSGSKEQFF
V: TRBV7-9; J: TRBJ1-2; size: once; D: .; DNA: TGTGCCAGCATCAAGGGGGATTTTGAAGGCTACACCTTC; CDR3: CASIKGDFEGYTF
V: TRBV6-1; J: TRBJ1-1; size: .; D: .; DNA: TGTGCCAGCAGTGATCAATGGGAGATGAGCACTGAAGCTTTCTTT; CDR3: CASSDQWEMSTEAFF
V: TRBV9; J: TRBJ1-1; size: .; D: .; DNA: TGTGCCAGCAGCGTAGAGGCAGGTCTGAACACTGAAGCTTTCTTT; CDR3: CASSVEAGLNTEAFF
V: TRBV7-9; J: TRBJ1-5; size: .; D: .; DNA: TGTGCCAGCAGCCGAGGGGGGAACAATCAGCCCCAGCATTTT; CDR3: CASSRGGNNQPQHF
V: TRBV5-6; J: TRBJ2-5; size: .; D: .; DNA: TGTGCCAGCAGCGCTATAGGTGGAGAGACCCAGTACTTC; CDR3: CASSAIGGETQYF
V: TRBV2; J: TRBJ1-1; size: .; D: TRBD1; DNA: TGTGCCAGCAGTGTCCGGACAGGGGGCTACACTGAAGCTTTCTTT; CDR3: CASSVRTGGYTEAFF
V: TRBV12-5; J: TRBJ1-2; size: .; D: TRBD1; DNA: TGTGCTAGTGGTGCGGCAGGGGGTTGGGTTGGTGGCTACACCTTC; CDR3: CASGAAGGWVGGYTF
V: TRBV29-1; J: TRBJ2-5; size: .; D: TRBD1; DNA: TGCAGCGCCAGGACAGGGGTGGTAGAGACCCAGTACTTC; CDR3: CSARTGVVETQYF
V: TRBV7-9; J: TRBJ1-2; size: .; D: .; DNA: TGTGCCAGCAGCCCCTCGGGAGCCTCCATGGGGGACTATGGCTACACCTTC; CDR3: CASSPSGASMGDYGYTF
V: TRBV27; J: TRBJ2-5; size: .; D: .; DNA: TGTGCCAGCAGTTTATCGGGGGGAGAGACCCAGTACTTC; CDR3: CASSLSGGETQYF
V: TRBV6-5; J: TRBJ2-7; size: .; D: TRBD1; DNA: TGTGCCAGCACCACCGTAAGACAGGGGAACTACGAGCAGTACTTC; CDR3: CASTTVRQGNYEQYF
V: TRBV4-1; J: TRBJ2-7; size: few; D: TRBD2; DNA: TGCGCCAGCAGCCAGCAACTAGCGGGGTTTTACGAGCAGTACTTC; CDR3: CASSQQLAGFYEQYF
V: TRBV5-4; J: TRBJ1-2; size: .; D: TRBD1; DNA: TGTGTGTACAGGGGGCAGAGGGATGGCTACACCTTC; CDR3: CVYRGQRDGYTF
V: TRBV4-1; J: TRBJ1-2; size: .; D: .; DNA: TGCGCCAGCAGCCAAGATCCGGCAGGGACTAACTATGGCTACACCTTC; CDR3: CASSQDPAGTNYGYTF
V: TRBV7-2; J: TRBJ1-3; size: .; D: .; DNA: TGTGCCAGCAGCTTATCGGGGGACTTCCTGACCTTCTCTGGAAACACCATATATTTT; CDR3: CASSLSGDFLTFSGNTIYF
V: TRBV5-6; J: TRBJ2-7; size: .; D: .; DNA: TGTGCCAGCAGCTTGGCGCCTAGCGCGTCCTACGAGCAGTACTTC; CDR3: CASSLAPSASYEQYF
V: TRBV6-1; J: TRBJ1-3; size: .; D: TRBD1; DNA: TGTGCCAGCAGTGAACAGGGGGCGATAGGAAACACCATATATTTT; CDR3: CASSEQGAIGNTIYF
V: TRBV2; J: TRBJ1-6; size: .; D: .; DNA: TGTGCCAGCAATTACAGGCATTCACCCCTCCACTTT; CDR3: CASNYRHSPLHF
V: TRBV11-1; J: TRBJ2-7; size: .; D: TRBD2; DNA: TGTGCCAGCATGGCGGGGCTAGCGGGTGCCCCCTACGAGCAGTACTTC; CDR3: CASMAGLAGAPYEQYF
V: TRBV5-1; J: TRBJ1-2; size: .; D: .; DNA: TGCGCCAGCAGCCTGGAGGCACAGTATGGCTACACCTTC; CDR3: CASSLEAQYGYTF
V: TRBV7-2; J: TRBJ1-3; size: .; D: .; DNA: TGTGCCAGCAGCTTAAGGCCAGACTCTGGAAACACCATATATTTT; CDR3: CASSLRPDSGNTIYF
V: TRBV6-6; J: TRBJ2-4; size: once; D: TRBD2; DNA: TGTGCCAGCAGATCAGGACTAGCGGGGGACAAGTACTTC; CDR3: CASRSGLAGDKYF
V: TRBV7-2; J: TRBJ2-2; size: medium-sized; D: .; DNA: TGTGCCAGCAGCTTACGCAGGGCCGGGGAGCTGTTTTTT; CDR3: CASSLRRAGELFF
V: TRBV29-1; J: TRBJ2-6; size: .; D: .; DNA: TGCAGCGTTGAAGTAGCGGATAGGTCGGGGGCCAACGTCCTGACTTTC; CDR3: CSVEVADRSGANVLTF
V: TRBV7-8; J: TRBJ2-3; size: .; D: .; DNA: TGTGCTTGTCTTGAGGGCACAGATACGCAGTATTTT; CDR3: CACLEGTDTQYF
V: TRBV14; J: TRBJ2-1; size: .; D: TRBD2; DNA: TGTGCCAGCAGCCAAGATCTAACTAGCGAGGCCTACAATGAGCAGTTCTTC; CDR3: CASSQDLTSEAYNEQFF
V: TRBV5-1; J: TRBJ1-2; size: .; D: .; DNA: TGCGCCAGCAGCTTGGGGGATGTCTATGGCTACACCTTC; CDR3: CASSLGDVYGYTF
V: TRBV7-9; J: TRBJ1-1; size: .; D: .; DNA: TGTGCCAGCAGCTTAGTAGGGAGGGTTGCTGAAGCTTTCTTT; CDR3: CASSLVGRVAEAFF
V: TRBV6-1; J: TRBJ1-1; size: .; D: .; DNA: TGTGCCAGCACTGGCGCCAGGATGAACACTGAAGCTTTCTTT; CDR3: CASTGARMNTEAFF
V: TRBV6-5; J: TRBJ2-7; size: .; D: TRBD2; DNA: TGTGCCAGCAGCCCCTCGGGACTAGCGATCCACGAGCAGTACTTC; CDR3: CASSPSGLAIHEQYF
V: TRBV19; J: TRBJ2-2; size: .; D: .; DNA: TGTGCCAGTAGTATGTCAGGGTGGACCGGGGAGCTGTTTTTT; CDR3: CASSMSGWTGELFF
V: TRBV12-5; J: TRBJ2-1; size: .; D: TRBD2; DNA: TGTGCTAGTGGCGGGACTAGCGGGCCCGATGAGCAGTTCTTC; CDR3: CASGGTSGPDEQFF
V: TRBV9; J: TRBJ2-1; size: .; D: .; DNA: TGTGCCAGCAGCGTAGAGGGGGTCAGCGGGACGCGCGATGAGCAGTTCTTC; CDR3: CASSVEGVSGTRDEQFF